The 21 T cell receptor beta chains listed next were all sequenced from one sample in a study of blood T cell repertoires in COVID-19. Generated by immunoSEQ multiplex PCR, the TCRdb table keeps only in-frame clones and is missing some. Of about 250,000 clones listed, over 80% are singletons. Sample: PBMCs or T cells enriched from blood (not recorded which). These receptor sequences come from a woman younger than 30 who had recovered from COVID-19.

This clone was seen only once. This sequence joins TRBV24-1 and TRBJ2-5, with 7 bases identical to TRBD1. This CDR3 has 15 residues. Germline CDR1 and CDR2: KGHDR and SFDVKD. V was pared by 3 bases and J by 1 base, with 4 bases of the junction left unmatched. CDR3: CATSDNNRGQETQYF. CDR3 DNA: TGTGCCACCAGTGATAACAACAGGGGCCAAGAGACCCAGTACTTC.

The chain joins TRBV10-3 to TRBJ1-4; D gene ambiguous. Germline V CDR1 and CDR2: ENHRY, SYGVKD. V lost 0 bases to trimming and J lost 6 bases, with 5 bases between them. The CDR3 spans 13 residues. The CDR3 loop is CAISESRDEKLFF. DNA of the CDR3: TGTGCCATCAGTGAGTCGAGGGATGAAAAACTGTTTTTT.

The DNA of the CDR3 is TGTGCCAGCAATTGGGGACAGGGTGCCGGGGCCAACGTCCTGACTTTC. Translating it yields CASNWGQGAGANVLTF. This chain links TRBV2 with TRBJ2-6, with TRBD1 matching over 9 bases. Germline trimming cut 7 bases from V and 4 bases from J; bases unmatched to any gene: 8. This CDR3 contains 16 residues. Germline V gives CDR1 SNHLY, CDR2 FYNNEI.

The chain joins TRBV5-5 to TRBJ2-3; a weak D match, TRBD2 (7 bases). V was clipped by 4 bases and J by 4 bases, with 16 bases between them. CDR1 and CDR2 from the germline V gene are SGHKS and YYEKEE (reference sequence). The CDR3 runs 15 residues. For the CDR3, the DNA is TGTGCCAGCAGCGATGGTAGGGGGGGAGCAGATACGCAGTATTTT. Its protein product is CASSDGRGGADTQYF.

This chain links TRBV3-1 (or the pseudogene TRBV3-2) with TRBJ1-1, with D possibly matching TRBD1 (5 bases). The CDR3 has 17 residues. The germline V gene encodes CDR1 LGHDT and CDR2 YNNKEL (reference sequence). V was cut by 1 base and J by 4 bases, with 19 bases left in between. CDR3 in amino acids: CASSQAAGSPTSTEAFF. CDR3 nucleotide sequence: TGTGCCAGCAGCCAAGCCGCAGGGTCCCCCACCTCCACTGAAGCTTTCTTT.

The CDR3 DNA follows: TGTGCCAGCAGTCCGCCGGGCAATCAGCCCCAGCATTTT. Translated, it gives CASSPPGNQPQHF. The chain is built from TRBV6-5 and TRBJ1-5, with D unresolved. Trimming took off 5 bases at V and 2 bases at J, with 7 bases between the two ends. The CDR3 spans 13 residues. Germline lookup yields CDR1 MNHEY and CDR2 SVGAGI.

The chain carries TRBV11-2 and TRBJ1-5; 7 bases map to TRBD1. CDR3 size: 15 residues. The germline V gene encodes CDR1 SGHAT and CDR2 FQNNGV. V lost 5 bases to trimming and J lost 9 bases; unmatched junction nucleotides: 13. The CDR3 nucleotides read TGTGCCAGCAGCCAAGGGACAGATCTGCGGGGGCCCCAGCATTTT. This sequence encodes CASSQGTDLRGPQHF. Complete variable domain (other parts from reference TRBV11-2 and TRBJ1-5): EAGVAQSPRYKIIEKRQSVAFWCNPISGHATLYWYQQILGQGPKLLIQFQNNGVVDDSQLPKDRFSAERLKGVDSTLKIQPAKLEDSAVYLCASSQGTDLRGPQHFGDGTRLSIL.

The chain has TRBV3-1 (or the pseudogene TRBV3-2) and TRBJ1-6; possible D gene TRBD1, 6 bases. CDR3 length: 14 residues. The V end was cut by 2 bases, the J end by 8 bases, with 10 bases between. Per germline, CDR1 LGHDT and CDR2 YNNKEL (reference sequence). CDR3 DNA: TGTGCCAGCAGCCAAACAGGGTCTGATTCACCCCTCCACTTT. Translation gives CASSQTGSDSPLHF.

The table lists this clone with a count of one. V and J are TRBV9 and TRBJ1-1, with D perhaps matching TRBD1 (6 bases). CDR3 length equals 15 residues. CDR1 is SGDLS, CDR2 YYNGEE, per germline. V dropped 4 bases and J dropped 0 bases, with 13 bases sitting between them. The CDR3 is CASSPSGGVNTEAFF. CDR3 bases: TGTGCCAGCAGCCCTAGTGGGGGCGTGAACACTGAAGCTTTCTTT.

This clone was detected only once. This chain uses TRBV19 with TRBJ1-3, with unresolved D. The CDR3 totals 14 residues. CDR1 is LNHDA, CDR2 SQIVND, per germline (reference sequence). Trimming stripped 5 bases from V and 0 bases from J, with 8 bases between. The CDR3 DNA reads as TGTGCCAGTAGTTACACCCACTCTGGAAACACCATATATTTT. Its protein is CASSYTHSGNTIYF.

The V call is TRBV25-1, the J call TRBJ2-1, with a possible D match to TRBD1 (5 bases). Trimming cost V 4 bases and J 4 bases, with 17 bases left between them. The CDR3 has 16 residues. Per germline, CDR1 MGHDK and CDR2 SYGVNS. CDR3 region: CASSGTGAGNYNEQFF. CDR3 DNA sequence: TGTGCCAGCAGTGGAACAGGCGCCGGTAATTACAATGAGCAGTTCTTC.

The chain carries TRBV6-1 and TRBJ2-3, with TRBD1 matching 9 bases. The CDR3 sequence is 16 residues long. Trimming took 1 base from V and 6 from J; bases not matched to a gene: 8. Per the germline V gene, CDR1 is MNHNS and CDR2 is SASEGT. This CDR3 is CASSEEGTGWGDTQYF. The DNA for the CDR3 is TGTGCCAGCAGTGAAGAGGGGACAGGGTGGGGCGATACGCAGTATTTT.

The rearrangement links TRBV27 to TRBJ2-3, with a possible D match to TRBD1 (6 bases). The germline V gene has CDR1 MNHEY and CDR2 SMNVEV (reference sequence). The V gene lost 6 bases and the J gene lost 10 bases, with 20 bases spanning the gap. This CDR3 has 14 amino acids. The CDR3 DNA follows: TGTGCCAGCAGCCGCGCCCGACAGGTTGAGGCGCAGTATTTT. Its translation: CASSRARQVEAQYF.

This chain joins TRBV7-9 and TRBJ1-2; the match to TRBD1 covers 7 bases. Germline loops: CDR1 SEHNR, CDR2 FQNEAQ (reference sequence). CDR3 size: 15 residues. J was trimmed by 4 bases and V by 5 bases; bases with no gene match: 10. The CDR3, as DNA: TGTGCCAGCAGCCCCGACAGGGTCGAGGGCTATGGCTACACCTTC. Its translation: CASSPDRVEGYGYTF.

This clone is a singleton in its sample. V usage is TRBV5-1 and J usage is TRBJ2-1; D call uncertain. Germline values: CDR1 SGHRS, CDR2 YFSETQ. Trimming cost V 1 base and J 8 bases, with 7 bases left between them. CDR3 length equals 12 residues. In nucleotides, the CDR3 is TGCGCCAGCAGCTTGCCCGGAGATGAGCAGTTCTTC. It codes for CASSLPGDEQFF.

On this clone itself: Other DNA sequences of this sample code for an identical CDR3. The chain is built from TRBV9 and TRBJ1-1; the D gene is possibly TRBD1 (5 bases). Germline CDR1 and CDR2: SGDLS and YYNGEE. The CDR3 is made up of 14 amino acids. Trimming removed 0 bases from V and 1 base from J, with 7 bases in between. For the CDR3, the DNA is TGTGCCAGCAGCGTAGTAACAGGGAACACTGAAGCTTTCTTT. Encoded protein: CASSVVTGNTEAFF.

CDR3 loop: CASSLAVGGQDTQYF. The DNA of the CDR3 is TGTGCCAGCAGCTTAGCAGTAGGGGGCCAAGATACGCAGTATTTT. The V call is TRBV7-3, the J call TRBJ2-3; 7 bases match TRBD1. This CDR3 contains 15 residues. The ends lost 2 bases at V and 5 bases at J; junction bases unmatched: 7. Germline V gene sequence: CDR1 SGHTA, CDR2 FQGTGA.

The chain has TRBV28 and TRBJ2-7, with TRBD2 matching over 10 bases. From germline, CDR1 is MDHEN and CDR2 SYDVKM. The ends lost 3 bases at V and 0 bases at J; junction bases unmatched: 17. The CDR3 is made up of 20 amino acids. CDR3 region: CASSFPSQESRTSGSYEQYF. The CDR3 DNA sequence: TGTGCCAGCAGTTTTCCCTCGCAGGAGTCGCGGACTAGCGGCTCCTACGAGCAGTACTTC.

The V call is TRBV7-3, the J call TRBJ2-2; D might be TRBD1 (6 bases). CDR1 and CDR2 (germline): SGHTA, FQGTGA. V gave up 2 bases and J gave up 4 bases, with 14 bases separating them. This CDR3 has 16 amino acids. CDR3 residues: CASSLVGQSSTGELFF. The CDR3 DNA is TGTGCCAGCAGCTTAGTCGGACAGTCGAGCACCGGGGAGCTGTTTTTT.

This chain uses TRBV10-3 with TRBJ1-2; D is unclear. The CDR3 covers 13 residues. Per the germline V gene, CDR1 is ENHRY and CDR2 is SYGVKD. V lost 2 bases and J 5 bases, leaving 9 bases between the germline ends. The CDR3 region is CAISEGSGYGYTF. In DNA, the CDR3 is TGTGCCATCAGTGAGGGTTCCGGGTATGGCTACACCTTC.

This clone was picked up one time. The chain links TRBV4-2 to TRBJ1-4; D possibly corresponds to TRBD1 (5 bases). Germline CDR1 is LGHNA and CDR2 is YNFKEQ. V dropped 1 base and J dropped 8 bases, with 8 bases sitting between them. The CDR3 is 13 residues long. CDR3 in amino acids: CASSQAGGEKLFF. In DNA form, the CDR3 reads TGTGCCAGCAGCCAAGCCGGGGGGGAAAAACTGTTTTTT.